The clone carrying this T cell receptor beta chain showed up many times. What it recognizes is unknown. The data were obtained in a study of response to subunit inactivated influenza vaccine. Study outcomes and limitations: The authors offered the suggestion that each seasonal influenza vaccination recruits few new T cells.

MiXCR, applied by TCRdb to the RT-PCR reads, yields one record per CDR3 protein. The sample consists of 150,000 or so distinct CDR3 sequences, around 11% of them appearing once. This specimen consisted of CD8+ T cells sorted from PBMCs, obtained less than 25 months after vaccination. This clonotype was sampled from a man between 50 and 70 years old who received an inactivated influenza vaccine.

CDR3 nucleotides: TGTGCCAGCAGCCAATACACAGATACGCAGTATTTT. Protein sequence: CASSQYTDTQYF. The rearrangement uses TRBV7-2 and TRBJ2-3; D is undetermined. CDR3 length equals 12 residues. V dropped 5 bases and J dropped 2 bases, with 5 bases sitting between them. Germline V gene sequence: CDR1 SGHTA, CDR2 FQGNSA.